Listed here are 23 T cell receptor beta chains from one sample, sequenced in a study of blood T cell repertoires in COVID-19. Some clones are missing from TCRdb's copy, which holds only in-frame ones; the method was immunoSEQ multiplex PCR. The sample yields about 240,000 clones, around four fifths seen once. Specimen: PBMCs or T cells enriched from blood (not recorded which). The receptors shown here come from a woman between 35 and 50 years old who had been exposed to COVID-19.

This clone was counted between two and nine times. Other DNA sequences in this specimen translate into the identical CDR3. The chain links TRBV6-1 to TRBJ2-1; D is possibly TRBD1 (5 bases). V was clipped by 1 base and J by 4 bases, with 8 bases between them. The germline V gene has CDR1 MNHNS and CDR2 SASEGT. This CDR3 has 14 residues. The CDR3 sequence: CASSEVAGYNEQFF. The CDR3 DNA follows: TGTGCCAGCAGTGAAGTGGCAGGGTACAATGAGCAGTTCTTC.

The gene calls are TRBV18 and TRBJ2-2, with 7 bases matching TRBD1. The length of the CDR3 is 16 residues. The V gene's germline CDR1 is KGHSH and CDR2 LQKENI. V was clipped by 1 base and J by 6 bases; unmatched bases: 8. CDR3 DNA sequence: TGTGCCAGCTCACCACGATGGGCAGGGGGTTCCGGGGAGCTGTTTTTT. As protein: CASSPRWAGGSGELFF.

This rearrangement joins TRBV7-7 to TRBJ1-4; D remains ambiguous. The length of the CDR3 is 14 residues. Germline V lookup: CDR1 SSHAT, CDR2 FNYEAQ (reference sequence). Trimming stripped 4 bases from V and 8 bases from J, with 14 bases between. CDR3 sequence reads: CASSSGPSGEKLFF. The CDR3 nucleotides are TGTGCCAGCAGCTCCGGACCTTCGGGAGAAAAACTGTTTTTT.

This chain joins TRBV6-1 and TRBJ1-4; no definite D call. This CDR3 is 16 amino acids long. From germline, CDR1 is MNHNS and CDR2 SASEGT. The V end lost 2 bases, the J end lost 4 bases, and 14 bases lay between the germline ends. The chain's CDR3 is CASSEPSRDSNEKLFF. CDR3 coding DNA: TGTGCCAGCAGTGAACCTTCTCGGGATAGTAATGAAAAACTGTTTTTT.

The rearrangement uses TRBV5-4 and TRBJ2-7; D possibly corresponds to TRBD1 (5 bases). CDR1 and CDR2 from the germline V gene are SGHNT and YYREEE (reference sequence). The CDR3 spans 14 residues. The V and J ends lost 2 bases and 3 bases respectively, with 12 bases between them. This chain's CDR3 is CASSLDGAHYEQYF. The CDR3, as DNA: TGTGCCAGCAGCTTAGATGGGGCTCACTACGAGCAGTACTTC.

This chain connects TRBV27 to TRBJ1-6, with no clear D. In germline, CDR1 is MNHEY, CDR2 SMNVEV (reference sequence). V shed 3 bases and J shed 12 bases, with 12 bases lying between them. There are 13 residues in the CDR3. The CDR3 bases are TGTGCCAGCAGTTTTGGGCTCCTCTTACCCCTCCACTTT. Its translation: CASSFGLLLPLHF.

The genes are TRBV28 and TRBJ1-2; 8 bases line up with TRBD1. V was clipped by 7 bases and J by 5 bases; unmatched bases: 21. This CDR3 has 18 residues. The germline V gene encodes CDR1 MDHEN and CDR2 SYDVKM. CDR3 amino acids: CASTQRGTGGGGGYGYTF. CDR3 DNA: TGTGCCAGCACCCAAAGGGGAACAGGGGGAGGAGGGGGATATGGCTACACCTTC.

The rearrangement joins TRBV10-1 to TRBJ1-2; 11 bases line up with TRBD1. CDR1 is WNHNN, CDR2 SYGVQD, per germline (reference sequence). V gave up 2 bases and J gave up 2 bases; unmatched junction bases: 4. The CDR3 consists of 16 residues. The CDR3 sequence: CASSEGGDRGNYGYTF. CDR3 sequence (DNA): TGCGCCAGCAGTGAGGGGGGGGACAGGGGGAACTATGGCTACACCTTC.

This clone appeared once. The CDR3 bases are TGTGCCAGCAGTTCGAGGACTCTTCTCGAGACCCAGTACTTC. This codes for CASSSRTLLETQYF. The V gene is TRBV27, the J gene TRBJ2-5; D may be TRBD2 (5 bases). Germline V gene sequence: CDR1 MNHEY, CDR2 SMNVEV (reference sequence). The CDR3 has 14 residues. Trimming removed 4 bases from V and 5 bases from J, with 14 bases in between.

The rearrangement links TRBV28 to TRBJ2-5; 8 bases agree with TRBD1. J gave up 7 bases and V 4 bases, and 14 bases lay outside the gene matches. The CDR3 covers 16 residues. The germline V gene encodes CDR1 MDHEN and CDR2 SYDVKM. CDR3 DNA sequence: TGTGCCAGCAGTTCCCATCCGTTGGACAGGGTGATGACCCAGTACTTC. It specifies CASSSHPLDRVMTQYF.

The chain carries TRBV19 and TRBJ1-2; D unresolved. The length of the CDR3 is 15 residues. V was cut by 3 bases and J by 0 bases, with 11 bases left in between. The germline V gene has CDR1 LNHDA and CDR2 SQIVND (reference sequence). The chain's CDR3 is CASSIGVPTNYGYTF. In DNA, the CDR3 is TGTGCCAGTAGTATCGGGGTACCCACTAACTATGGCTACACCTTC.

J is TRBJ1-1 and V is TRBV7-8, with D tentatively TRBD1 (6 bases). The CDR3 covers 15 residues. In germline, CDR1 is SGHVS, CDR2 FQNEAQ. V was clipped by 4 bases and J by 1 base, with 13 bases between them. For the CDR3, the DNA is TGTGCCAGCAGCTCCGGTGGGGGCGCGAACACTGAAGCTTTCTTT. It encodes CASSSGGGANTEAFF.

For the CDR3, the DNA is TGTGCCAGCTCACCCACAGCATTGATGAACACTGAAGCTTTCTTT. This translates into CASSPTALMNTEAFF. The rearrangement links TRBV18 to TRBJ1-1; D gene unclear. Germline CDR1 and CDR2: KGHSH and LQKENI. V was shortened by 3 bases and J by 0 bases, with 11 bases between the two germline ends. The CDR3 extends over 15 amino acids. Together with reference TRBV18 and TRBJ1-1, the CDR3 gives the full variable domain: NAGVMQNPRHLVRRRGQEARLRCSPMKGHSHVYWYRQLPEEGLKFMVYLQKENIIDESGMPKERFSAEFPKEGPSILRIQQVVRGDSAAYFCASSPTALMNTEAFFGQGTRLTVV.

The DNA for the CDR3 is TGTGCCACCGAAGTGACAGGGGGCGTTTTTGGGGCCAACGTCCTGACTTTC. This encodes CATEVTGGVFGANVLTF. The rearrangement joins TRBV19 to TRBJ2-6, with 10 bases that match TRBD1. The CDR3 covers 17 residues. CDR1 is LNHDA and CDR2 is SQIVND in the germline V gene (reference sequence). V shed 10 bases and J 3 bases; nucleotides not matched to a gene: 12.

The chain links TRBV4-2 to TRBJ1-5, with D tentatively TRBD1 (5 bases). Deletions cut 0 bases from V and 7 bases from J, with 13 bases between. CDR3 length: 15 amino acids. Germline CDR1 reads LGHNA; CDR2 reads YNFKEQ. The CDR3 loop reads CASSQEDTYRQPQHF. CDR3 sequence (DNA): TGTGCCAGCAGCCAAGAGGACACTTATCGACAGCCCCAGCATTTT.

The rearrangement joins TRBV9 to TRBJ2-1, with 8 positions matching TRBD2. The germline V gene has CDR1 SGDLS and CDR2 YYNGEE. V gave up 0 bases and J gave up 2 bases; unmatched junction bases: 1. The CDR3 length is 15 residues. CDR3 nucleotide sequence: TGTGCCAGCAGCGTAGCGGGACTAGCCTACAATGAGCAGTTCTTC. This codes for CASSVAGLAYNEQFF. Based on the CDR3 plus reference TRBV9 and TRBJ2-1, the full variable domain is DSGVTQTPKHLITATGQRVTLRCSPRSGDLSVYWYQQSLDQGLQFLIQYYNGEERAKGNILERFSAQQFPDLHSELNLSSLELGDSALYFCASSVAGLAYNEQFFGPGTRLTVL.

The genes are TRBV5-1 and TRBJ2-3; TRBD2 aligns across 10 bases. Germline V gene sequence: CDR1 SGHRS, CDR2 YFSETQ. CDR3 length: 16 residues. Trimming at V came to 5 bases and at J to 5 bases, leaving 11 bases not matched to a gene. CDR3 amino acids: CASSWGAGGPGDTQYF. The CDR3 DNA follows: TGCGCCAGCAGTTGGGGAGCGGGGGGGCCGGGAGATACGCAGTATTTT.

The chain joins TRBV6-2 or TRBV6-3 to TRBJ2-2; D is perhaps TRBD2 (6 bases). Trimming pared 2 bases from V and 4 bases from J, leaving 8 bases between. Germline V CDR1 and CDR2: MNHEY, SVGEGT. The CDR3 has 14 amino acids. This CDR3 reads CASSYRGTTGELFF. In DNA form, the CDR3 reads TGTGCCAGCAGTTACCGGGGGACCACCGGGGAGCTGTTTTTT.

This clone was detected only a few times. The rearrangement links TRBV2 to TRBJ1-2; the D is unclear. The CDR3 has 16 residues. V dropped 7 bases and J dropped 6 bases, with 24 bases sitting between them. Germline CDR1 is SNHLY and CDR2 is FYNNEI. CDR3 coding DNA: TGTGCCAGCACTGATCCCTTGATGGTCACTCCTGATGGCTACACCTTC. Protein product: CASTDPLMVTPDGYTF.

This clone has just a few counts. The V and J genes are TRBV3-1 (or the pseudogene TRBV3-2) and TRBJ2-5; the match to TRBD2 covers 11 bases. Losses at the gene ends were 3 bases for V and 2 bases for J; bases not matched to a gene: 8. Germline V gene sequence: CDR1 LGHDT, CDR2 YNNKEL (reference sequence). CDR3 length equals 17 residues. The CDR3 is CASSHAKLAGEQETQYF. CDR3 DNA sequence: TGTGCCAGCAGCCATGCCAAACTAGCGGGGGAACAAGAGACCCAGTACTTC.

The table lists this clone with a few counts. The J gene is TRBJ1-1, the V gene TRBV29-1; 7 bases match TRBD1. V shed 6 bases, J shed 0 bases, and the junction held 7 bases outside the gene matches. The CDR3 sequence is 14 residues long. Per germline, CDR1 SQVTM and CDR2 ANQGSEA. CDR3 DNA sequence: TGCAGCGTCATGACAGGGTCCATGAACACTGAAGCTTTCTTT. It codes for CSVMTGSMNTEAFF.

About this clone itself: Within the sample, other DNA sequences also encode this same CDR3. The rearrangement uses TRBV28 and TRBJ1-4, with D perhaps TRBD1 (5 bases). CDR1 is MDHEN, CDR2 SYDVKM, per germline. Trimming removed 1 base at V and 5 bases at J, with 14 bases between. The length of the CDR3 is 16 residues. In DNA, the CDR3 is TGTGCCAGCAGTTTATCGGCGGGGGGTCTCAATGAAAAACTGTTTTTT. Amino acid sequence: CASSLSAGGLNEKLFF.

The rearrangement uses TRBV24-1 and TRBJ2-1; TRBD2 aligns across 8 bases. J lost 1 base, V lost 0 bases, and 7 bases had no gene match. Germline CDR1 and CDR2: KGHDR and SFDVKD. The CDR3 is made up of 18 amino acids. CDR3 sequence: CATSDLAVGGGSYNEQFF. CDR3 DNA sequence: TGTGCCACCAGTGATTTGGCCGTCGGGGGGGGGTCCTACAATGAGCAGTTCTTC.